This T cell receptor (beta chain) appears in the sequencing data of a study of T cells in Graves' hyperthyroidism and ophthalmopathy. RNA transcripts yielded amplified TCR beta CDR3 regions. The TCR CDR3 was amplified in a first-round RT-PCR using the HTBI primer set. TCRdb re-called the multiplex PCR reads through MiXCR, storing one row per CDR3 protein. The data hold around 300,000 distinct CDR3 sequences, with about an eighth observed a single time. This clonotype was found many times. V dropped 10 bases and J dropped 0; count of bases not matched to a gene: 7. There are 15 residues in the CDR3. CDR1 MNHEY and CDR2 SVGEGT come from the germline V gene.

The receptor was derived from a woman aged 25 to 39 with Graves' hyperthyroidism that later progressed to Graves' ophthalmopathy. This chain joins TRBV6-2 or TRBV6-3 and TRBJ2-1, with TRBD2 identical over 9 bases. The source material was blood. CDR3 DNA sequence: TGTGCCACTAGCGGGGCCCGGAGCTCCTACAATGAGCAGTTCTTC. Translation: CATSGARSSYNEQFF.